The table lists the clone carrying this T cell receptor beta chain with a few counts. Its antigen is still unknown. Unique molecular identifiers were added to individual cDNA molecules. TCRdb processed the 5' RACE reads anew with MiXCR; each CDR3 protein has one entry. The sample has about 80,000 distinct CDR3 sequences, 14% seen once. The data originate from a study of early T cells in non-severe SARS-CoV-2 infection. The wider study: Bulk RNA from unsorted whole blood was sequenced; chains were unpaired. Study results and limitations: In VDJdb matching, anti-spike CD8 responses were favored while private and CD4 specificities went missing.

This TCR came from an adult who was a healthcare worker with PCR-confirmed SARS-CoV-2 infection or an uninfected control (not recorded which). Sequencing used whole blood.

The CDR3 DNA sequence: TGTGCCAGCAGCCGCCGACTAGCGGGGGGAAACAATGAGCAGTTCTTC. Its protein product is CASSRRLAGGNNEQFF. The chain links TRBV3-1 to TRBJ2-1; 13 nucleotides match TRBD2. The CDR3 loop spans 16 amino acids. With 4 bases clipped from V and 5 bases from J, the junction kept 5 bases outside the gene matches. The germline CDR1 and CDR2 sequences are LGHDT and YNNKEL (reference sequence).